A single sample gave rise to the 29 T cell receptor beta chains below, sequenced in a study of CXCR3-negative and CXCR3-positive naive CD8 T cells. Study outcomes and limitations: In CXCR3-positive naive cells, the TRB CDR3s were more hydrophobic than in CXCR3-negative naive cells.

Each TRB cDNA library was prepared by 5' RACE (with UMI labels). After re-calling the 5' RACE reads, TCRdb lists one entry per CDR3 protein, DNA absent. The listing records 65,000 to 90,000 distinct CDR3 sequences. Their recognized antigens are unknown. The sequenced sample consisted of naive CXCR3+ CD8+ T cells from blood. Subset specified: CD45RO-CCR7+CD27+CD95- naive CD8+ T cells expressing CXCR3 (TNR3+). Every receptor here comes from a human donor in good health. Some clones in this sample may be carry-over from other donors' samples.

The chain links TRBV4-3 to TRBJ1-1. Germline CDR1 reads LGHNA; CDR2 reads YSLEER. CDR3 length: 13 amino acids. The CDR3 region is CASSQDPTTVAFF.

This chain connects TRBV19 to TRBJ1-1; TCRdb's D call, TRBD1, is unchecked because there is no DNA. The CDR3 is 15 amino acids. CDR1 is LNHDA and CDR2 is SQIVND in the germline V gene (reference sequence). The CDR3 is CASTDRFGENTEAFF.

The CDR3 reads CASGSDRSPYNEQFF. The rearrangement links TRBV12-5 to TRBJ2-1. In germline, CDR1 is LGHNT, CDR2 FRNRAP. This CDR3 comprises 15 residues.

The chain carries TRBV27 and TRBJ2-2; TCRdb outputs TRBD1, but without DNA this stays unchecked. CDR3 size: 16 residues. CDR1 MNHEY and CDR2 SMNVEV come from the germline V gene (reference sequence). The CDR3 loop reads CASSWPQGANTGELFF.

The V and J genes are TRBV2 and TRBJ2-1; TCRdb reports TRBD2, a call that lacks DNA to check it against. The V gene's germline CDR1 is SNHLY and CDR2 FYNNEI. The CDR3 covers 16 residues. The CDR3: CASRTPTSGGRNEQFF.

This chain uses TRBV28 with TRBJ2-2. The V gene's germline CDR1 is MDHEN and CDR2 SYDVKM. There are 14 residues in the CDR3. The CDR3 reads CASSLGVGTGELFF.

V and J are TRBV19 and TRBJ1-1; TCRdb's D call, TRBD1, is unchecked because there is no DNA. Germline V gives CDR1 LNHDA, CDR2 SQIVND (reference sequence). This CDR3 contains 21 residues. The CDR3: CASSIDDMKPGEGGRNTEAFF.

The chain combines TRBV20-1 with TRBJ2-5; TCRdb returns TRBD2, unconfirmable since there is no DNA. The CDR3 is 13 residues long. In germline, CDR1 is DFQATT, CDR2 SNEGSKA (reference sequence). CDR3 in amino acids: CSALGEREVTQYF.

The chain recombines TRBV10-3 with TRBJ1-1; TCRdb picks TRBD1, but there is no DNA to check that call. The CDR3 is made up of 14 amino acids. Germline V lookup: CDR1 ENHRY, CDR2 SYGVKD. The chain's CDR3 is CAISESGGITEAFF.

CDR3 in amino acids: CASSYAYTGELFF. V usage is TRBV6-5 and J usage is TRBJ2-2. CDR1 is MNHEY and CDR2 is SVGAGI in the germline V gene. CDR3 length: 13 residues.

The genes are TRBV27 and TRBJ2-1; the D call of TRBD1 rests on TCRdb alone, since no DNA is present to check it. CDR3 length: 12 amino acids. Germline values: CDR1 MNHEY, CDR2 SMNVEV (reference sequence). This chain's CDR3 is CASSLAGGEQFF.

The chain has TRBV28 and TRBJ1-5; TCRdb's D call, TRBD1, is unchecked because there is no DNA. Germline assignment: CDR1 MDHEN and CDR2 SYDVKM. This CDR3 is 16 amino acids long. The CDR3 here is CASSAPGQLSDQPQHF.

This chain connects TRBV5-1 to TRBJ2-2. CDR1 and CDR2 (germline): SGHRS, YFSETQ. CDR3 length: 18 amino acids. CDR3 protein: CASSLEAVVVSVRGELFF.

V and J are TRBV30 and TRBJ1-1; TCRdb designates TRBD1, a call that cannot be tested without DNA. This CDR3 is 11 amino acids long. Germline V gene data show CDR1 as GTSNPN and CDR2 as SVGIG (reference sequence). This CDR3 reads CAWKDRGRPFF.

The chain is built from TRBV14 and TRBJ2-3; TCRdb's D gene call, TRBD2, goes unchecked for lack of DNA. This CDR3 comprises 17 residues. Per germline, CDR1 SGHDN and CDR2 FVKESK. The CDR3 sequence: CASSQDNPAGGTDTQYF.

The gene calls are TRBV29-1 and TRBJ2-5; there is no DNA to check the TCRdb D call of TRBD1. Germline loops: CDR1 SQVTM, CDR2 ANQGSEA. The CDR3 has 15 residues. CDR3 residues: CSVEWAGLAEETQYF.

The chain couples TRBV19 to TRBJ1-5; TCRdb calls TRBD1, which cannot be checked without DNA. The CDR3 covers 15 residues. CDR1 LNHDA and CDR2 SQIVND come from the germline V gene (reference sequence). CDR3 sequence reads: CASTRREWDNQPQHF.

This chain uses TRBV5-1 with TRBJ2-5. This CDR3 contains 13 residues. Germline CDR1 SGHRS, CDR2 YFSETQ. The CDR3 sequence: CASAYWAQETQYF.

The CDR3 spells CASSLRGRGKETQYF. The genes are TRBV5-1 and TRBJ2-5; with no DNA, the TCRdb D assignment of TRBD1 cannot be verified. The germline CDR1 and CDR2 sequences are SGHRS and YFSETQ. CDR3 size: 15 residues.

The chain joins TRBV7-9 to TRBJ1-4; there is no DNA to check the TCRdb D call of TRBD1. Looked up from germline, CDR1 is SEHNR and CDR2 is FQNEAQ (reference sequence). This CDR3 region has 12 residues. The CDR3 sequence is CASSRQDEKLFF.

The CDR3 sequence is CASSQGGAGAHF. This chain uses TRBV12-3 or TRBV12-4 with TRBJ1-6; no DNA is available, so the TRBD1 call from TCRdb remains unchecked. This CDR3 comprises 12 residues.

The rearrangement uses TRBV5-5 and TRBJ2-2. This CDR3 comprises 12 residues. The germline CDR1 and CDR2 sequences are SGHKS and YYEKEE (reference sequence). CDR3: CASSLDSGELFF. Full variable domain (rest looked up from reference TRBV5-5 and TRBJ2-2): DAGVTQSPTHLIKTRGQQVTLRCSPISGHKSVSWYQQVLGQGPQFIFQYYEKEERGRGNFPDRFSARQFPNYSSELNVNALLLGDSALYLCASSLDSGELFFGEGSRLTVL.

The chain carries TRBV5-6 and TRBJ1-1. The CDR3 sequence is 12 residues long. The germline CDR1 and CDR2 sequences are SGHDT and YYEEEE. CDR3 sequence: CASSLGGTDAFF.

The chain employs TRBV9 and TRBJ2-3; TCRdb lists TRBD2, though no DNA is available to test this call. Germline V lookup: CDR1 SGDLS, CDR2 YYNGEE. CDR3 length: 12 residues. This CDR3 reads CASSVGPDTQYF. The full variable domain, completed using reference TRBV9 and TRBJ2-3, is DSGVTQTPKHLITATGQRVTLRCSPRSGDLSVYWYQQSLDQGLQFLIQYYNGEERAKGNILERFSAQQFPDLHSELNLSSLELGDSALYFCASSVGPDTQYFGPGTRLTVL.

This chain's CDR3 is CASLKQGYTGELFF. This chain connects TRBV28 to TRBJ2-2; TCRdb lists TRBD1, though no DNA is available to test this call. This CDR3 is 14 amino acids long. CDR1 and CDR2 from the germline V gene are MDHEN and SYDVKM.

The J gene is TRBJ1-4, the V gene TRBV15; TCRdb lists TRBD1, though no DNA is available to test this call. The CDR3 loop spans 15 amino acids. Germline assignment: CDR1 LNHNV and CDR2 YYDKDF (reference sequence). CDR3 residues: CATSGGVETNEKLFF.

The V and J genes are TRBV2 and TRBJ2-1; checking the TCRdb D call of TRBD2 is not possible without DNA. CDR3 size: 15 residues. Germline V gives CDR1 SNHLY, CDR2 FYNNEI. CDR3 protein: CASSQIEGAYNEQFF. Full variable domain (remainder filled in from reference TRBV2 and TRBJ2-1): EPEVTQTPSHQVTQMGQEVILRCVPISNHLYFYWYRQILGQKVEFLVSFYNNEISEKSEIFDDQFSVERPDGSNFTLKIRSTKLEDSAMYFCASSQIEGAYNEQFFGPGTRLTVL.

This chain uses TRBV5-1 with TRBJ2-7. This CDR3 region has 13 residues. The germline V gene encodes CDR1 SGHRS and CDR2 YFSETQ. The CDR3 region is CASSDRFGDEQYF.

The CDR3 sequence is CASSLIWLGDSSTDTQYF. The chain couples TRBV11-2 to TRBJ2-3; TCRdb's D call of TRBD2 is untestable without DNA. The CDR3 loop spans 18 amino acids. In germline, CDR1 is SGHAT, CDR2 FQNNGV.